This record concerns one T cell receptor beta chain sequence. The antigen remains unidentified. In germline, CDR1 is LGHDT, CDR2 YNNKEL (reference sequence). The CDR3 spans 12 residues. Trimming pared 0 bases from V and 8 bases from J, leaving 6 bases between. TCRdb independently ran MiXCR on the RT-PCR reads; one entry per CDR3 protein. Of about 520,000 distinct CDR3 sequences in the sample, approximately 7.3% were seen once. The data stem from a study of response to subunit inactivated influenza vaccine. Study results and limitations: The authors suggested that every seasonal influenza vaccination recruits few new T cells.

The source material was PBMCs from blood, sampled less than 30 months after vaccination. V and J are TRBV3-1 and TRBJ2-3; the D is unclear. The receptor was derived from a man aged 50-75 years who received an inactivated influenza vaccine. CDR3 nucleotides: TGTGCCAGCAGCCAAGATCGTTCTACGCAGTATTTT. This gives the protein CASSQDRSTQYF.